Below, one T cell receptor (beta chain) is given with its context. No antigen is known for it. The read stops 3 residues short of the end of the CDR3; the missing end is completed from the germline J gene. This sample stems from a study of Tregs in tolerant kidney transplant recipients. Study as a whole: The nonmyeloablative bone marrow transplants came from related graft donors, with transient mixed chimerism.

Study-level findings and limits: Biological reproducibility was not directly addressed in this study. Few patients were studied, so findings need validation in larger groups.

This CDR3 has 15 residues. Germline CDR1 is MNHEY and CDR2 is SVGEGT. The V and J ends lost 0 bases and 6 bases, in that order; junction bases with no gene match: 4. Profiling relied on immunoSEQ multiplex PCR, and the TCRdb table lists in-frame clones only, not all of them. The sample features about 48,000 clones, with roughly 0.85% in its top ten. Sequenced material: CD4+ T cells from blood, taken before the transplant. The clonotype originates from a human donor who received a combined kidney and bone marrow transplant. J is TRBJ1-5 and V is TRBV6-2 or TRBV6-3, with 8 nucleotides matching TRBD1. The CDR3 bases that were read are TGTGCCAGCAGTTACTCTGACAGGGGCATTCAGCCC. Amino acid sequence: CASSYSDRGIQP. The CDR3, in full, reads CASSYSDRGIQPQHF.